The TCR beta chain described here comes from a study of blood T cell repertoires in COVID-19. Study-wide context: Material from acute and convalescent COVID-19 was sourced from the United States, Italy and Spain.

This CDR3 has 15 residues. Trimming stripped 0 bases from V and 5 bases from J, with 12 bases between. Germline V gives CDR1 SGDLS, CDR2 YYNGEE. The repertoire was sequenced with immunoSEQ multiplex PCR; TCRdb's copy has only in-frame clones and lacks some. Of under 200,000 clones listed, approximately 86% are singletons. The sequenced material came from peripheral blood. The clonotype originates from a man in his sixties or seventies with acute or convalescent COVID-19. The chain uses TRBV9 and TRBJ2-1; TRBD2 might be the D (6 bases). The chain's CDR3 is CASSVGLATNNEQFF. In nucleotides, the CDR3 is TGTGCCAGCAGCGTAGGGCTAGCGACGAACAATGAGCAGTTCTTC.